The rows below give T cell receptor beta chains drawn from one sample of a study of cytomegalovirus exposure and HLA in healthy donors. TCRdb's table, derived via immunoSEQ multiplex PCR, lists solely in-frame clones and lacks some. The sample lists some 120,000 clones; roughly 82% were seen once. The sequencing input was PBMCs. These receptors were collected from a woman between 40 and 50 years old in good health and CMV-seropositive. Both conserved end residues are part of each CDR3. A D gene is named only where the DNA matches it firmly. Clone size is stated in some rows and not others, as once, few, many or a class when expanded.

j_call | clone_size | d_call | v_call | cdr3_aa | cdr3_nt
TRBJ1-3 | once | . | TRBV7-3 | CASSLTGGGNTIYF | TGTGCCAGCAGCTTAACAGGGGGTGGAAACACCATATATTTT
TRBJ1-1 | . | . | TRBV6-6 | CASINEGSGTEAFF | TGTGCCAGCATCAACGAGGGCAGTGGCACTGAAGCTTTCTTT
TRBJ2-2 | . | . | TRBV5-6 | CASRAPGRGELFF | TGTGCCAGCAGGGCCCCCGGGAGAGGGGAGCTGTTTTTT
TRBJ2-1 | . | TRBD1 | TRBV10-2 | CASSPDRAKYNEQFF | TGCGCCAGCAGCCCGGACAGGGCGAAGTACAATGAGCAGTTCTTC
TRBJ2-1 | . | TRBD2 | TRBV5-1 | CASSLESSGASSYNEQFF | TGCGCCAGCAGCTTGGAGTCTAGCGGGGCGAGCTCCTACAATGAGCAGTTCTTC
TRBJ2-7 | . | . | TRBV19 | CASSILPQAYTYEQYF | TGTGCCAGTAGTATATTGCCCCAGGCCTATACCTACGAGCAGTACTTC
TRBJ1-1 | . | . | TRBV7-2 | CASSLAPGNTEAFF | TGTGCCAGCAGCTTAGCGCCAGGAAACACTGAAGCTTTCTTT
TRBJ1-2 | . | . | TRBV6-5 | CASSYSGTNYGYTF | TGTGCCAGCAGTTACTCCGGTACTAACTATGGCTACACCTTC
TRBJ1-5 | once | . | TRBV6-5 | CASSISDRNNQPQHF | TGTGCCAGCAGTATCTCCGACAGGAACAATCAGCCCCAGCATTTT
TRBJ2-1 | . | TRBD1 | TRBV7-2 | CASSLTGYNEQFF | TGTGCCAGCAGCTTGACAGGGTACAATGAGCAGTTCTTC
TRBJ2-3 | once | TRBD1 | TRBV5-1 | CASSWGDRGQSPDTQYF | TGCGCCAGCAGCTGGGGGGACAGGGGGCAGTCCCCAGATACGCAGTATTTT
TRBJ1-2 | . | . | TRBV7-3 | CASSQGHGRDYGYTF | TGTGCCAGCAGTCAGGGCCACGGCAGGGACTATGGCTACACCTTC
TRBJ1-4 | . | TRBD1 | TRBV7-9 | CASSRTGGGSEKLFF | TGTGCCAGCAGCCGAACAGGGGGGGGTTCCGAAAAACTGTTTTTT
TRBJ1-1 | . | . | TRBV4-3 | CASSQDTGPVAEAFF | TGCGCCAGCAGCCAAGATACAGGTCCGGTAGCTGAAGCTTTCTTT
TRBJ2-6 | . | . | TRBV4-3 | CASSQDLGSGANVLTF | TGCGCCAGCAGCCAAGATCTAGGCTCTGGGGCCAACGTCCTGACTTTC
TRBJ1-1 | . | . | TRBV29-1 | CSVEVTASNTEAFF | TGCAGCGTTGAAGTAACAGCTTCCAACACTGAAGCTTTCTTT
TRBJ2-7 | . | . | TRBV7-9 | CASSSQWEDAYEQYF | TGTGCCAGCAGCTCCCAGTGGGAGGACGCCTACGAGCAGTACTTC
TRBJ1-2 | . | TRBD1 | TRBV5-1 | CASSPRTGEGYGYTF | TGCGCCAGCAGTCCAAGGACAGGGGAGGGCTATGGCTACACCTTC
TRBJ1-5 | . | . | TRBV28 | CASRPGMSNQPQHF | TGTGCCAGCAGACCGGGAATGAGCAATCAGCCCCAGCATTTT
TRBJ2-7 | . | . | TRBV5-4 | CASSLGRELNEQYF | TGTGCCAGCAGCTTGGGGCGGGAACTCAACGAGCAGTACTTC
TRBJ2-3 | few | TRBD2 | TRBV10-3 | CAIRGLAGDTDTQYF | TGTGCCATCAGGGGACTAGCGGGTGACACAGATACGCAGTATTTT
TRBJ1-1 | medium-sized | . | TRBV6-5 | CASRVPGATEAFF | TGTGCCAGCAGAGTCCCAGGTGCCACTGAAGCTTTCTTT
TRBJ2-7 | . | TRBD1 | TRBV7-9 | CASSLTAGTGIEQYF | TGTGCCAGCAGCTTGACAGCCGGGACAGGGATCGAGCAGTACTTC
TRBJ1-2 | . | . | TRBV6-6 | CASRQVGGIHGYTF | TGTGCCAGCAGGCAGGTCGGAGGTATTCATGGCTACACCTTC
TRBJ2-3 | . | TRBD1 | TRBV11-2 | CASSDWGTGFTSTDTQYF | TGTGCCAGCAGCGATTGGGGGACAGGATTCACTAGCACAGATACGCAGTATTTT
TRBJ1-6 | . | . | TRBV11-3 | CASSTPLHF | TGTGCCAGCAGCACTCCCCTCCACTTT
TRBJ2-7 | few | . | TRBV11-3 | CASSLGGSSYEQYF | TGTGCCAGCAGCTTAGGAGGCAGCTCCTACGAGCAGTACTTC
TRBJ1-5 | . | . | TRBV7-2 | CASSSAGTYSNQPQHF | TGTGCCAGCAGTTCGGCGGGGACTTATAGCAATCAGCCCCAGCATTTT
TRBJ2-7 | . | . | TRBV12-2 | CASRLDDGQFEGENYEQYF | TGTGCAAGTCGCTTAGATGACGGTCAATTTGAGGGAGAGAACTACGAGCAGTACTTC
TRBJ2-7 | . | . | TRBV27 | CASSLWDLREQYF | TGTGCCAGCAGTCTGTGGGACTTGAGGGAGCAGTACTTC
TRBJ2-7 | . | TRBD2 | TRBV9 | CASSVAISGSLNEQYF | TGTGCCAGCAGCGTAGCCATTAGCGGGAGTCTCAACGAGCAGTACTTC
TRBJ2-3 | . | TRBD2 | TRBV7-2 | CASSRGLALNTDTQYF | TGTGCCAGCAGCCGTGGACTAGCACTTAACACAGATACGCAGTATTTT
TRBJ1-1 | . | . | TRBV4-3 | CASSPTTGSFTDTEAFF | TGCGCCAGCAGCCCGACTACAGGGAGTTTTACGGACACTGAAGCTTTCTTT
TRBJ1-1 | few | TRBD1 | TRBV27 | CASSTYEDREAFF | TGTGCCAGCAGTACTTACGAGGACAGGGAAGCTTTCTTT
TRBJ1-1 | . | . | TRBV27 | CASSLTPAVSNTEAFF | TGTGCCAGCAGCCTTACCCCCGCAGTTTCGAACACTGAAGCTTTCTTT
TRBJ2-7 | . | TRBD1 | TRBV7-3 | CASSLEGTGHYEQYF | TGTGCCAGCAGCTTAGAAGGGACAGGGCACTACGAGCAGTACTTC
TRBJ2-7 | . | TRBD1 | TRBV11-2 | CASSSRGQGGEQYF | TGTGCCAGCAGCTCCAGAGGACAGGGTGGCGAGCAGTACTTC
TRBJ2-1 | few | TRBD2 | TRBV28 | CASSLWGAATSGTNEQFF | TGTGCCAGCAGTTTATGGGGGGCCGCAACTAGCGGGACCAATGAGCAGTTCTTC
TRBJ2-7 | . | . | TRBV7-2 | CASSLAGRFYEQYF | TGTGCCAGCAGCTTAGCGGGCAGATTCTACGAGCAGTACTTC
TRBJ2-7 | . | . | TRBV25-1 | CASSEIGAYEQYF | TGTGCCAGCAGTGAAATAGGGGCCTACGAGCAGTACTTC
TRBJ1-1 | . | TRBD1 | TRBV5-1 | CASSFSGTDNTEAFF | TGCGCCAGCAGCTTCTCCGGGACAGATAACACTGAAGCTTTCTTT
TRBJ1-5 | . | TRBD1 | TRBV5-3 | CARSRAQGQGTQPQHF | TGTGCCAGAAGCCGGGCCCAGGGACAGGGGACTCAGCCCCAGCATTTT
TRBJ2-7 | few | . | TRBV12-5 | CASGLAQAGTYEQYF | TGTGCTAGTGGTTTGGCCCAAGCAGGAACCTACGAGCAGTACTTC
TRBJ2-1 | few | TRBD2 | TRBV9 | CASSSRTSGTHNEQFF | TGTGCCAGCAGCTCTCGGACTAGCGGGACCCACAATGAGCAGTTCTTC
TRBJ1-2 | . | TRBD1 | TRBV27 | CASSFRDSRNYGYTF | TGTGCCAGCAGTTTCCGGGACAGCCGTAACTATGGCTACACCTTC
TRBJ2-2 | once | TRBD2 | TRBV7-9 | CASSPRLAGDSGELFF | TGTGCCAGCAGCCCGCGGCTAGCGGGAGATTCCGGGGAGCTGTTTTTT
TRBJ1-5 | few | TRBD1 | TRBV30 | CAWSRYTGTGNNQPQHF | TGTGCCTGGAGTCGGTATACCGGGACAGGGAACAATCAGCCCCAGCATTTT
TRBJ2-2 | few | . | TRBV7-6 | CASSLYGELFF | TGTGCCAGCAGTTTATACGGGGAGCTGTTTTTT
TRBJ1-5 | . | TRBD1 | TRBV15 | CATSRGGQGSNQPQHF | TGTGCCACCAGCAGAGGGGGACAGGGTAGCAATCAGCCCCAGCATTTT
TRBJ2-1 | . | TRBD2 | TRBV5-1 | CASSLSPAGGGDEQFF | TGCGCCAGCAGCTTGAGCCCAGCGGGAGGTGGAGATGAGCAGTTCTTC
TRBJ1-5 | . | TRBD1 | TRBV15 | CATRGTAFSNQPQHF | TGTGCCACCAGAGGGACAGCTTTTAGCAATCAGCCCCAGCATTTT
TRBJ1-3 | . | . | TRBV6-1 | CATSSSSGNTIYF | TGTGCCACCTCTTCGAGCTCTGGAAACACCATATATTTT
TRBJ1-1 | . | TRBD1 | TRBV4-1 | CATSGTENTEAFF | TGCGCCACCTCCGGGACAGAGAACACTGAAGCTTTCTTT
TRBJ1-1 | . | . | TRBV30 | CAWSQRQGNTEAFF | TGTGCCTGGAGTCAGCGCCAGGGGAACACTGAAGCTTTCTTT
TRBJ1-4 | . | . | TRBV19 | CASSIATVVNEKLFF | TGTGCCAGTAGTATAGCGACAGTGGTTAACGAAAAACTGTTTTTT
TRBJ1-5 | . | TRBD1 | TRBV27 | CASGQGDQPQHF | TGTGCCAGTGGACAGGGTGATCAGCCCCAGCATTTT
TRBJ2-7 | . | . | TRBV6-1 | CASIDPGQIYEQYF | TGTGCCAGCATCGATCCGGGACAAATTTACGAGCAGTACTTC
TRBJ1-1 | . | . | TRBV27 | CASSSHTGLNTEAFF | TGTGCCAGCAGTTCTCATACAGGACTAAACACTGAAGCTTTCTTT
TRBJ1-3 | . | . | TRBV6-1 | CASSESGESGNTIYF | TGTGCCAGCAGTGAAAGTGGGGAGTCCGGAAACACCATATATTTT